This paragraph reports one TCR beta chain. The source of the sample is a study of blood T cell repertoires in COVID-19. Overall study context: Collection of acute and convalescent COVID-19 samples took place in the United States, Italy and Spain. The analysed material was cDNA or gDNA that came from T cells, B-cell-depleted T cells, or PBMCs.

The CDR3 loop spans 13 amino acids. V shed 2 bases and J shed 13 bases, with 17 bases lying between them. Study processing details: Amplification of reference gene primers provided the estimated nucleated cell counts. Generated by immunoSEQ multiplex PCR, the TCRdb table keeps only in-frame clones and is missing some. V and J calls and clone size are as listed in that table; D and trimming were resolved from the DNA. The sample includes about 480,000 clones, approximately 90% of them seen just once. The source material was peripheral blood. The receptor was derived from a woman aged 25 to 45 with acute or convalescent COVID-19. The chain combines TRBV12-3 or TRBV12-4 with TRBJ2-5, with D possibly matching TRBD1 (5 bases). DNA of the CDR3: TGTGCCAGCAGTTTAAGGGCCCCAGGGTTCCCGTACTTC. Translating gives CASSLRAPGFPYF.